Below are 5 T cell receptor beta chains sequenced from a single sample in a study of OX40 agonist ivuxolimab in advanced cancers. The data were produced by immunoSEQ multiplex PCR, yet TCRdb's version contains in-frame clones alone and is incomplete. Counted here are over 80,000 clones, around 85% occurring once; the ten biggest clones make up around 5.9%. Sequences were derived from CD4+ or CD8+ T cells sorted from blood, sampled in a trial of the OX40 agonist ivuxolimab. The receptor set was obtained from an adult with an advanced solid tumor such as melanoma, head and neck, liver or kidney cancer.

This clone has only a few counts. The rearrangement links TRBV19 to TRBJ2-1; 7 bases agree with TRBD1. After removal of 1 base from V and 2 bases from J, the junction contained 2 bases not matched to a gene. CDR1 is LNHDA, CDR2 SQIVND, per germline (reference sequence). There are 15 residues in the CDR3. The CDR3: CASSIGGTAYNEQFF. The CDR3 bases are TGTGCCAGTAGTATAGGGGGGACAGCCTACAATGAGCAGTTCTTC.

This chain joins TRBV4-1 and TRBJ2-2, with 7 bases aligning to TRBD1. Unmatched junction bases numbered 10, after V lost 4 bases and J lost 5 bases. The germline CDR1 and CDR2 sequences are MGHRA and YSYEKL. The CDR3 has 16 residues. The CDR3 DNA sequence: TGCGCCAGCAGCCTCACAGGAACCAGGGGGACCGGGGAGCTGTTTTTT. This translates into CASSLTGTRGTGELFF.

The chain is built from TRBV11-3 and TRBJ2-1; 11 bases align to TRBD2. The CDR3 totals 15 residues. Unmatched junction bases numbered 12, after V lost 5 bases and J lost 12 bases. Germline V gene data show CDR1 as SGHNT and CDR2 as YENEEA. In DNA, the CDR3 is TGTGCCAGCAGCCCGCCGGGACTAGCGGTAAGGGGGCAGTTCTTC. Amino acids: CASSPPGLAVRGQFF.

The chain recombines TRBV9 with TRBJ2-7; D might be TRBD1 or TRBD2, each matching 6 bases. Trimming took 1 base from V and 3 from J, leaving 14 bases between them. Germline values: CDR1 SGDLS, CDR2 YYNGEE. This CDR3 is 15 amino acids long. The CDR3 DNA follows: TGTGCCAGCAGCGTATCGTCGGGGGCCATCTACGAGCAGTACTTC. Translation: CASSVSSGAIYEQYF.

In its sample, this clone was seen once. V is TRBV14 and J is TRBJ1-2; tentative D call: TRBD1 (6 bases). From germline, CDR1 is SGHDN and CDR2 FVKESK. Trimming stripped 4 bases from V and 4 bases from J, with 13 bases between. The CDR3 is 14 residues long. The CDR3 DNA reads TGTGCCAGCAGCCCACGGACAGCATCCTATGGCTACACCTTC. It is translated as CASSPRTASYGYTF.